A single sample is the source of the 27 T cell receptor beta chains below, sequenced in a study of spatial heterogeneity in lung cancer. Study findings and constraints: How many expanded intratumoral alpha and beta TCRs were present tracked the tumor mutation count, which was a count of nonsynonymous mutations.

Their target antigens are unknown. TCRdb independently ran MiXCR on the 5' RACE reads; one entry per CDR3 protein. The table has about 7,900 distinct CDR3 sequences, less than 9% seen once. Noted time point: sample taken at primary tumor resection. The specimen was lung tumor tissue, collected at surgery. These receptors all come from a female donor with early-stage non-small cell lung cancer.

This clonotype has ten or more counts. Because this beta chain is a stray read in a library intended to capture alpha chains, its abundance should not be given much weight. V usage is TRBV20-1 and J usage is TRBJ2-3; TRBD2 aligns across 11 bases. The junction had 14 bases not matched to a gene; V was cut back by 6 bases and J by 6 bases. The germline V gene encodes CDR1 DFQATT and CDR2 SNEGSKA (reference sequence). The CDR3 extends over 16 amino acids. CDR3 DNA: TGCAGTGCCTTAGCGGGAGGGCCTCTATTGCCGGATACGCAGTATTTT. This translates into CSALAGGPLLPDTQYF.

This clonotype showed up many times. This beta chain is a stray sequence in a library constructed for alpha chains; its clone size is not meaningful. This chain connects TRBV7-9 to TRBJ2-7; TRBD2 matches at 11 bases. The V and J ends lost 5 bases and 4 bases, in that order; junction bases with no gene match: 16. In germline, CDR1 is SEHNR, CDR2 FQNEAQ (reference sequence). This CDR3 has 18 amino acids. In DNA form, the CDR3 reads TGTGCCAGCAGCCCCAAGGTAGCGGGAGGGCCGTTTCGGTACGAGCAGTACTTC. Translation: CASSPKVAGGPFRYEQYF.

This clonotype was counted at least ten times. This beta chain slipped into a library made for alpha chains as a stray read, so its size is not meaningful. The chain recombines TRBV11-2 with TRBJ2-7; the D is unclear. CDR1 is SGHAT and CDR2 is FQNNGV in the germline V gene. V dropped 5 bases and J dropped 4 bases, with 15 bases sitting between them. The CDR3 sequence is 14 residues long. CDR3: CASSPLRVQYEQYF. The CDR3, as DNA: TGTGCCAGCAGCCCACTAAGAGTTCAGTACGAGCAGTACTTC.

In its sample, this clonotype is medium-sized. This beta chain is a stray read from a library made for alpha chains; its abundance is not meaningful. The CDR3 sequence is CASSLVGYEQYF. In nucleotides, the CDR3 is TGTGCCAGCAGCTTAGTGGGGTACGAGCAGTACTTC. The genes are TRBV11-2 and TRBJ2-7, with D unclear. This CDR3 has 12 amino acids. Germline values: CDR1 SGHAT, CDR2 FQNNGV. Trimming took off 1 base at V and 4 bases at J, with 5 bases between the two ends.

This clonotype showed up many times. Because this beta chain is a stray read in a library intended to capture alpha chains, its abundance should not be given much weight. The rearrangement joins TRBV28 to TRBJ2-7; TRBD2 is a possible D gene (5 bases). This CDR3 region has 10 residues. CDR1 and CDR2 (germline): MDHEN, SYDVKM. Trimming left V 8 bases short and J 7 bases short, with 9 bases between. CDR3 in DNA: TGTGCCAGCGGGAGAGGTGAGCAGTACTTC. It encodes CASGRGEQYF. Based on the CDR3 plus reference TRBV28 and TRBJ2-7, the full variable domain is DVKVTQSSRYLVKRTGEKVFLECVQDMDHENMFWYRQDPGLGLRLIYFSYDVKMKEKGDIPEGYSVSREKKERFSLILESASTNQTSMYLCASGRGEQYFGPGTRLTVT.

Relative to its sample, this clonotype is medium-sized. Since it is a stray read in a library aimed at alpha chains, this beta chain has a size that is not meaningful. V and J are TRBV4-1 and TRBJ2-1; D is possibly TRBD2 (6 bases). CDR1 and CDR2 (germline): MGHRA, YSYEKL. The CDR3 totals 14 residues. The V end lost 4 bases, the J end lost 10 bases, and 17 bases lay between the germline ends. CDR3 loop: CASSLSDTGVEQFF. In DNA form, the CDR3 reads TGCGCCAGCAGCCTTAGTGACACGGGAGTAGAGCAGTTCTTC.

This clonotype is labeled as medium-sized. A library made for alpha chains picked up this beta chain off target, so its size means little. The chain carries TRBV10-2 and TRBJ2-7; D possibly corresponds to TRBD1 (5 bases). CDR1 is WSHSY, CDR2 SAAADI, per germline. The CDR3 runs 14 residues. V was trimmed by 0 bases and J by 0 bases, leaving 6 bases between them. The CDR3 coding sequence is TGCGCCAGCAGTGAGTCGGGGCGCTCCTACGAGCAGTACTTC. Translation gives CASSESGRSYEQYF.

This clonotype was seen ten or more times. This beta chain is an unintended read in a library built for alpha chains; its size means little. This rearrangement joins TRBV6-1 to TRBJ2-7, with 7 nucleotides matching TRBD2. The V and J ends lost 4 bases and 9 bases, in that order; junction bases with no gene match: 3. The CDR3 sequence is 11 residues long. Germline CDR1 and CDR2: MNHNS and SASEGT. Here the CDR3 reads CASSGGGLQYF. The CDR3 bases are TGTGCCAGCAGTGGGGGGGGGTTGCAGTACTTC.

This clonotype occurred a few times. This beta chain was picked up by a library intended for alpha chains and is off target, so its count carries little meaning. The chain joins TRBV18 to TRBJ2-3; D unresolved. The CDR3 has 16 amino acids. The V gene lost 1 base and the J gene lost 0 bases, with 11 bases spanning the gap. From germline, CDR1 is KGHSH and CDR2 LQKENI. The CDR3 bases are TGTGCCAGCTCACCACTCGACGGTACTAGCACAGATACGCAGTATTTT. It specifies CASSPLDGTSTDTQYF.

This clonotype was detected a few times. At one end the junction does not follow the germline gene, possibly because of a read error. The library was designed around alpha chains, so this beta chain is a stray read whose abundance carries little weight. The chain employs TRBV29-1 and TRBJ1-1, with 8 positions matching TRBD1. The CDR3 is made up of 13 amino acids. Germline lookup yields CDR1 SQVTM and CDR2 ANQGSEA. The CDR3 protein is CSLEQGGNTEAFF. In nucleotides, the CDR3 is TGCAGCCTTGAACAGGGGGGGAACACTGAAGCTTTCTTT.

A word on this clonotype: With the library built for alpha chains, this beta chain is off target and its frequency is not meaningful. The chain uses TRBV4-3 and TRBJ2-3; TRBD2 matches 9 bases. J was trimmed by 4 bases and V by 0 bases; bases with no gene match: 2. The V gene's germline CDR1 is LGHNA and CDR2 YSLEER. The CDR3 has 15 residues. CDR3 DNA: TGCGCCAGCAGCCAAGAGGGACTAGCCGCAGATACGCAGTATTTT. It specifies CASSQEGLAADTQYF.

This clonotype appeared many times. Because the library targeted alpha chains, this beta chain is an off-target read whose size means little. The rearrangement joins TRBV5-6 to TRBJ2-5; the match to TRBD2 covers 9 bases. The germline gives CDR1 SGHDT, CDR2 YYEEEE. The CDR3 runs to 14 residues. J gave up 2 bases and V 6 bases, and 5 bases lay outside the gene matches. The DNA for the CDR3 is TGTGCCAGCATACTAGCGGGTAGACAAGAGACCCAGTACTTC. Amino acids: CASILAGRQETQYF.

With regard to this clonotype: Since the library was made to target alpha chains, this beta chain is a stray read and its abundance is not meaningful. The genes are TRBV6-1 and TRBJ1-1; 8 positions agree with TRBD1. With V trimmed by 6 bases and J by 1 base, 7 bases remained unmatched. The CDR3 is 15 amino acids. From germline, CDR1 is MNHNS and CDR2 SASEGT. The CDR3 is CASSADRGTNTEAFF. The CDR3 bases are TGTGCCAGCAGCGCCGACAGGGGCACGAACACTGAAGCTTTCTTT.

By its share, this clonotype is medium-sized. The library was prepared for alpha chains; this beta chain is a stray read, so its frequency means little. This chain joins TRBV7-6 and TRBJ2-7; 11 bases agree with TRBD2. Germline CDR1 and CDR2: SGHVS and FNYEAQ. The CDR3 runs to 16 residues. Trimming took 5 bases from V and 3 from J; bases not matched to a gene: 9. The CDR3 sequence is CASSQQAGTSGYEQYF. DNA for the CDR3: TGTGCCAGCAGCCAACAAGCCGGGACTAGCGGCTACGAGCAGTACTTC.

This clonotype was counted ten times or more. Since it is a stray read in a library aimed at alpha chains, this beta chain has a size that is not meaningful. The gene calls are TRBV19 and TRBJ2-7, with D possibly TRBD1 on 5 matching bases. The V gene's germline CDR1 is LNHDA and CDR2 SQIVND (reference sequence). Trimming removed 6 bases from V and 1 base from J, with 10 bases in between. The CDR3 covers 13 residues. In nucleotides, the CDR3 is TGTGCCAGTAGATCCCAGGGATCCTACGAGCAGTACTTC. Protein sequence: CASRSQGSYEQYF.

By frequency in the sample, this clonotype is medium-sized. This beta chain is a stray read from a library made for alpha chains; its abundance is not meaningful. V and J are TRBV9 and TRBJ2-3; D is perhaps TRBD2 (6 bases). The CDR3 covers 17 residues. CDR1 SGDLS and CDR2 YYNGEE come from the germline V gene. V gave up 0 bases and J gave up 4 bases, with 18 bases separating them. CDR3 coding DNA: TGTGCCAGCAGCGTAGCGGAGGGCAGGGATCGCGCAGATACGCAGTATTTT. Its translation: CASSVAEGRDRADTQYF.

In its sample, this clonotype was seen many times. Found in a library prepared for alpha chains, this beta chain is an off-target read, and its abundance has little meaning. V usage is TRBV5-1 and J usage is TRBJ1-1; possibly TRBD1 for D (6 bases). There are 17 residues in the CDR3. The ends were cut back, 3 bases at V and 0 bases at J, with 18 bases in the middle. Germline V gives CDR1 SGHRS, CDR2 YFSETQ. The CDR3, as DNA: TGCGCCAGCAGCTCCGGACAGCCTGGGGTTATGAACACTGAAGCTTTCTTT. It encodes CASSSGQPGVMNTEAFF.

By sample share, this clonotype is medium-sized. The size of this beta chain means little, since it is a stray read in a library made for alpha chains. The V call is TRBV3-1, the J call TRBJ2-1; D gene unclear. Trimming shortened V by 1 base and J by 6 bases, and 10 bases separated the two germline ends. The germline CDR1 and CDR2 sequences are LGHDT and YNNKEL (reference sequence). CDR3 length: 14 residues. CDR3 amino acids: CASSQVPASNEQFF. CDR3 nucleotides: TGTGCCAGCAGCCAAGTCCCAGCCTCCAATGAGCAGTTCTTC.

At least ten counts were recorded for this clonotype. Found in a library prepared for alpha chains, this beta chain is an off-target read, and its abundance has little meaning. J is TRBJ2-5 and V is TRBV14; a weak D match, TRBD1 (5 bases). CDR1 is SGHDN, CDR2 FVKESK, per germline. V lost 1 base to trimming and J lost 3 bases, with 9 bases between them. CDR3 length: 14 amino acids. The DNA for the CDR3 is TGTGCCAGCAGCCAAGGACAGAGAGAAGAGACCCAGTACTTC. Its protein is CASSQGQREETQYF.

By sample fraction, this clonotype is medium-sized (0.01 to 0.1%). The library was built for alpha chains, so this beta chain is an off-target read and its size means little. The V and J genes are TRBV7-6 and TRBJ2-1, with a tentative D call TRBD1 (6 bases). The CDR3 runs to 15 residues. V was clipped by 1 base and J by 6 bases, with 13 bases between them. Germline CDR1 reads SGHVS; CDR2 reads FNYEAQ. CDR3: CASSLGAGVGNEQFF. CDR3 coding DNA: TGTGCCAGCAGCTTAGGGGCAGGGGTCGGCAATGAGCAGTTCTTC.

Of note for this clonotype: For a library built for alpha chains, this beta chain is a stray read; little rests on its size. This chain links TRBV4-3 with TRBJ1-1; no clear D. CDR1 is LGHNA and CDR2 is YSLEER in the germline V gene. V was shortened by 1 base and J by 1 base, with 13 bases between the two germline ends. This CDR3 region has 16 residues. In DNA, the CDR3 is TGCGCCAGCAGCCAAGGGGCCCTCGGGCGGAACACTGAAGCTTTCTTT. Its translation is CASSQGALGRNTEAFF.

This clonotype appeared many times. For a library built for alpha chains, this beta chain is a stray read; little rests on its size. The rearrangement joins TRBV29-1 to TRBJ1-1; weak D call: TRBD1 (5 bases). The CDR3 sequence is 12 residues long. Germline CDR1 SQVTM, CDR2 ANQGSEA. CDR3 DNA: TGCAGTGTAGGAGGGACTAACACTGAAGCTTTCTTT. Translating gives CSVGGTNTEAFF.

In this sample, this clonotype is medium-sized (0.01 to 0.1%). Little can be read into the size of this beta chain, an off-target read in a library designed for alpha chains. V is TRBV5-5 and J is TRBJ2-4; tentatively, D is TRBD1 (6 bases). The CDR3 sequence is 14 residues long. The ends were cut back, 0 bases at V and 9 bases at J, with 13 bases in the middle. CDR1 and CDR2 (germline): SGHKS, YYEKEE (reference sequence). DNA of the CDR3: TGTGCCAGCAGCTTGGCAAGGGGGACGGGCATTCAGTACTTC. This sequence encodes CASSLARGTGIQYF.

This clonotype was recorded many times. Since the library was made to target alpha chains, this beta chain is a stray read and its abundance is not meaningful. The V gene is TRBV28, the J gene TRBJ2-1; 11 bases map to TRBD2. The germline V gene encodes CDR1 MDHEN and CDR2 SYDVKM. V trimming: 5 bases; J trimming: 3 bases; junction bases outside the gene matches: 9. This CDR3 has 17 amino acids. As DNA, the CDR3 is TGTGCCAGCAGTCAAACTAGCGGGGGCGCCGGCTACAATGAGCAGTTCTTC. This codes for CASSQTSGGAGYNEQFF.

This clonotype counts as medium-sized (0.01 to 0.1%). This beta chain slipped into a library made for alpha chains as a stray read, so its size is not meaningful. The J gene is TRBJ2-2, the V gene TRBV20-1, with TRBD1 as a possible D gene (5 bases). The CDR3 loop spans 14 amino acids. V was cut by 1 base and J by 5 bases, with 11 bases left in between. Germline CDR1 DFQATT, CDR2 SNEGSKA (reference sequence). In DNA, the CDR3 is TGCAGTGCTAGAGCAGGGTTCGGGACCGGGGAGCTGTTTTTT. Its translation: CSARAGFGTGELFF.

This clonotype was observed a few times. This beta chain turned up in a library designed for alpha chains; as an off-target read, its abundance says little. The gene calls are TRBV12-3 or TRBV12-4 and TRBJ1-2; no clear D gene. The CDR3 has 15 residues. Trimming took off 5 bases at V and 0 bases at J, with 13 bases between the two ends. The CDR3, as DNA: TGTGCCAGCAGTCGAAGAAGGGAACCTAACTATGGCTACACCTTC. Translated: CASSRRREPNYGYTF.

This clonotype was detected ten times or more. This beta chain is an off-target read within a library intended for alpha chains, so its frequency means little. CDR3 in DNA: TGCAGTGCTAGAGCTCGCGACAGGGGTTTTTTTGGCGGGAGGGCGCAGTTCTTC. Protein sequence: CSARARDRGFFGGRAQFF. The V and J genes are TRBV20-1 and TRBJ2-1; perhaps TRBD2 as D (9 bases). This CDR3 has 18 residues. Germline-derived CDR1 and CDR2 are DFQATT and SNEGSKA (reference sequence). Trimming took 1 base from V and 12 from J, leaving 31 bases between them.